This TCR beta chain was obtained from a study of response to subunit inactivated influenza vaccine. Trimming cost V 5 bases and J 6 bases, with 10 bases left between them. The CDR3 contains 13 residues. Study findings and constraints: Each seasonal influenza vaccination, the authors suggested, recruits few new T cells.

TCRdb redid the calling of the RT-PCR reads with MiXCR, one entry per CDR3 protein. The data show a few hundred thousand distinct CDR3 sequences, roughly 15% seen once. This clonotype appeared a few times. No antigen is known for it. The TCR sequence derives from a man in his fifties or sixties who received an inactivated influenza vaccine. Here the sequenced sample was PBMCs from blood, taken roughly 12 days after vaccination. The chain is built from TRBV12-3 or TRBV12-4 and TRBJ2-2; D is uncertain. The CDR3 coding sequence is TGTGCCAGCAGTCGCAGAATGGCCGGGGAGCTGTTTTTT. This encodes CASSRRMAGELFF.